This T cell receptor (beta chain) was sequenced for a study of breast tumors, draining lymph nodes, adjacent tissues. Study-wide results and limits: Tumors had less TCR diversity than lymph nodes, more than nontumor tissue. Tumor and nontumor repertoires were significantly more similar in luminal-like than in basal-like breast cancer. Tumor T cell lymph node origin was a supported hypothesis, not proven. Data fit most tumor T cells coming from lymph node, expanding in tumor.

Germline V gene lookup returns CDR1 SNHLY and CDR2 FYNNEI. With 5 bases removed from V and 5 bases from J, the gap between germline ends came to 10 bases. The CDR3 sequence is 13 residues long. The table lists this clonotype with many counts. Its antigen is not identified. Using its own MiXCR run on the multiplex PCR reads, TCRdb lists one record per CDR3 protein. The table lists some 15,000 distinct CDR3 sequences, roughly 52% of them singletons. Sequencing used tumor-adjacent breast tissue. V usage is TRBV2 and J usage is TRBJ2-1, with D perhaps matching TRBD1 (6 bases). The receptor was isolated from a female donor with breast cancer. Some clones in this sample may be carry-over from other donors' samples. CDR3 in amino acids: CASSLDSNNEQFF. CDR3 coding DNA: TGTGCCAGCAGTTTGGACAGTAACAATGAGCAGTTCTTC.